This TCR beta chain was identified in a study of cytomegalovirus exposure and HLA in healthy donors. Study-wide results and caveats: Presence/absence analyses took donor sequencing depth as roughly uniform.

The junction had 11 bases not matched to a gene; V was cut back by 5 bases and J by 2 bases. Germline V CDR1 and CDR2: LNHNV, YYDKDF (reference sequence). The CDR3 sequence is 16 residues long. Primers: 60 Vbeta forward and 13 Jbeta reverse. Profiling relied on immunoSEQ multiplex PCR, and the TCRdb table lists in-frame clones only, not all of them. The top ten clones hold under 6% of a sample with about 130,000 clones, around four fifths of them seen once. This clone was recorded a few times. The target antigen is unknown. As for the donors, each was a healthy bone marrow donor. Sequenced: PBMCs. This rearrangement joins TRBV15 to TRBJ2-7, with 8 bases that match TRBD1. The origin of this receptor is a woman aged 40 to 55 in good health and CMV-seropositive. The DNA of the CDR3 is TGTGCCACCAGCGGCCCTTCCTGGGACAGGACCTACGAGCAGTACTTC. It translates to CATSGPSWDRTYEQYF.